A selection of T cell receptor beta chains follows, all from one sample in a study of T cells expressing NK-cell markers. From the 5' RACE reads, TCRdb lists one entry per CDR3 protein and no DNA. Here the sample table reports 550,000 to 600,000 distinct CDR3 sequences. The material sequenced was blood T cells: a sorted CD56 or NKG2C T cell subset, CD4+ or CD8+ T cells, or bulk PBMC T cells (not recorded which). The receptors shown here come from a man aged 18-30 years in good health. Each CDR3 is given with its conserved first and last residue.

len: 16
v_gene: TRBV5-6
j_gene: TRBJ2-1
CDR3aa: CASSLDPSGSYNEQFF

len: 15
v_gene: TRBV12-3/TRBV12-4
j_gene: TRBJ2-1
CDR3aa: CASSPTPGFGNEQFF

len: 16
v_gene: TRBV5-6
j_gene: TRBJ2-3
CDR3aa: CASRPRQGRDADTQYF

len: 14
v_gene: TRBV18
j_gene: TRBJ2-7
CDR3aa: CASSPDTGKGEQYF

len: 13
v_gene: TRBV30
j_gene: TRBJ1-1
CDR3aa: CAWSVLGVPEAFF

len: 16
v_gene: TRBV18
j_gene: TRBJ2-1
CDR3aa: CASSLSGAPKYNEQFF

len: 13
v_gene: TRBV6-1
j_gene: TRBJ2-5
CDR3aa: CATRETNQETQYF

len: 15
v_gene: TRBV27
j_gene: TRBJ2-7
CDR3aa: CASSPPQGPIYEQYF

len: 13
v_gene: TRBV18
j_gene: TRBJ1-2
CDR3aa: CASSPQGNYGYTF

len: 16
v_gene: TRBV5-1
j_gene: TRBJ1-1
CDR3aa: CASSLLDPVSHTEAFF

len: 15
v_gene: TRBV9
j_gene: TRBJ1-2
CDR3aa: CASSVDGQENYGYTF